This note documents a single T cell receptor beta chain sequence. Its target is not known. These data are taken from a study of siplizumab effects on memory and regulatory T cells. CDR3 length equals 13 residues. The V gene lost 5 bases and the J gene lost 3 bases, with 11 bases spanning the gap. Germline lookup yields CDR1 MNHEY and CDR2 SVGAGI. The data were produced by immunoSEQ multiplex PCR, yet TCRdb's version contains in-frame clones alone and is incomplete. The table records 85,000 to 130,000 clones, about 94% of them present only once. Study-level results: It was not possible to assign a naive or memory phenotype to roughly 80-96% of proliferating CD4+ or CD8+ clones. Mapping to unstimulated subsets was achieved for only a minor fraction of alloreactive clones. Greater diversity than memory cells seemed evident in naive T cells, which also appeared to be major alloresponse contributors. Alloreactive sequences tracing back to unstimulated CD4+ memory cells fell significantly with siplizumab.

The clonotype was recovered from a human donor in good health. The source material was Tregs sorted from blood. The chain recombines TRBV6-5 with TRBJ2-7; D is unresolved. The CDR3 region is CASSATPGYEQYF. The CDR3 coding sequence is TGTGCCAGCAGTGCGACCCCGGGCTACGAGCAGTACTTC.